This T cell receptor beta chain was identified during a study of graft-versus-host responses after intestinal transplantation. Only in-frame clones appear in the TCRdb table, and some are missing; sequencing was by immunoSEQ multiplex PCR. The sample carries 40,000 to 60,000 clones, approximately 84% recorded once. The CDR3 has 14 amino acids. V was clipped by 1 base and J by 6 bases; unmatched bases: 5. Germline V gives CDR1 KGHSH, CDR2 LQKENI. Turning to this clone: Its matching antigen is unknown.

The sequence was collected from a human donor who was the organ donor for an intestinal transplant. The sample consisted of unstimulated CD4+ T cells sorted from spleen or lymph node cells, taken before transplant. The chain is built from TRBV18 and TRBJ2-7; 8 bases are shared with TRBD2. The CDR3 bases are TGTGCCAGCTCACCACGGCGGGAGGTGACCGAGCAGTACTTC. This sequence encodes CASSPRREVTEQYF.